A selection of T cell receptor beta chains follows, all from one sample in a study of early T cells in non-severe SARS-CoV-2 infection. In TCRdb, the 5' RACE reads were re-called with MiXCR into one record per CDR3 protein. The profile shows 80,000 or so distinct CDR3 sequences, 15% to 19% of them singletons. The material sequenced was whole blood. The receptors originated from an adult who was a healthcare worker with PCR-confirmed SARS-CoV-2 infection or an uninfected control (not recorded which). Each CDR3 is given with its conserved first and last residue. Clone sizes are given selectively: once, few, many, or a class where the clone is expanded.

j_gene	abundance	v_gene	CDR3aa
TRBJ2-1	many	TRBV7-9	CASSPGTSATNEQFF
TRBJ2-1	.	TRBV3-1	CASSSRQPNEQFF
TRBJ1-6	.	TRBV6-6	CASSTQTRYNSPLHF
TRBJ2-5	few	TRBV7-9	CASSVPPGTKNQETQYF
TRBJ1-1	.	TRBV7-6	CASSLGDSLNTEAFF
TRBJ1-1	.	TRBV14	CASSQGLAGRAFF
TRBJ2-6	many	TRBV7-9	CASSSDRGSGANVLTF
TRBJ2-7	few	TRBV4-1	CASSQDSDRYEQYF
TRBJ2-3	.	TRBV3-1	CASSPGTSRDTQYF
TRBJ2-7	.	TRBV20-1	CSASFLEQYF
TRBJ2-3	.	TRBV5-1	CASTLAAHPGDTQYF
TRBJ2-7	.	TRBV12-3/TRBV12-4	CASSLDGLPTYEQYF
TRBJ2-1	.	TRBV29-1	CSVEVFGEQFF
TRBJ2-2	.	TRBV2	CASRAGTHTGELFF
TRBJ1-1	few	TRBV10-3	CAISESQGVTEAFF
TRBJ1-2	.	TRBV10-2	CASSEPLRDYYGYTF
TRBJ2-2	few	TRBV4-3	CASSQGAGVNTGELFF
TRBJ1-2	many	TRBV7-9	CASSSWSGGANYGYTF
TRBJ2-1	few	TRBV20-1	CSARKGTGSYNEQFF
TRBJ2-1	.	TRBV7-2	CASSASRGSNEQFF
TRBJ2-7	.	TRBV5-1	CASSLAVSGRAYEQYF
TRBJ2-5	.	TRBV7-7	CASSYSDIQETQYF
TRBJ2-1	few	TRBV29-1	CSVEGGQDYNEQFF
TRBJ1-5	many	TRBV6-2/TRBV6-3	CASSYWRGGLAQHF
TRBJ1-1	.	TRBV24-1	CATGENTEAFF
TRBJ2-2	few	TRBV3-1	CASSPGTGLAGELFF
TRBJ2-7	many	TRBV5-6	CASSLYGTKSSYEQYF
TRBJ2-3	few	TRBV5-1	CASARGRASLRTDTQYF
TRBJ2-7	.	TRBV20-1	CSASPTRMRMVAYEQYF
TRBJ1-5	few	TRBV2	CASSDAGRSQPQHF
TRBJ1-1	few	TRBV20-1	CSARREGPNTEAFF
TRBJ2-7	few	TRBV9	CASSVGARGGDEQYF
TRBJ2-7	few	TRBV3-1	CASSRDTGGASYEQYF
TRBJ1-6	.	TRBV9	CASNGGSYNSPLHF
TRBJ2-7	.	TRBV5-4	CASSPRTGAGEQYF
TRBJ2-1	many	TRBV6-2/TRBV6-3	CASRGPAGGPRYNEQFF
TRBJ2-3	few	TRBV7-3	CASSSGGPDTQYF
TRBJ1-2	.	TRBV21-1	CAIPGSLYGYTF
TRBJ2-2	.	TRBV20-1	CSARGDRHANTGELFF
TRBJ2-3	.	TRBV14	CASRASGVDTQYF
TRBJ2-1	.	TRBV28	CASSSPKPGTSGPTIGEQFF
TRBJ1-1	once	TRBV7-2	CASSTGQKNTEAFF
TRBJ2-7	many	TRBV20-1	CSARDRLAAGYEQYF
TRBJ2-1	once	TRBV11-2	CASSLGVYPNEQFF
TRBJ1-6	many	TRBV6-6	CASSYSRQGLDNSPLHF
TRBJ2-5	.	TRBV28	CASSFDPQQETQYF
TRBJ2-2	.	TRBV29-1	CSVSGMANTGELFF
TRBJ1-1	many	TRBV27	CASSSNMNTEAFF
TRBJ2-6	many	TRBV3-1	CASSQDDGANVLTF
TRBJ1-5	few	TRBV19	CASSRQSSNQPQHF
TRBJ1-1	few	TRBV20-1	CSARDLRGRETEAFF
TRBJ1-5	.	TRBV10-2	CASSESGLPNQPQHF
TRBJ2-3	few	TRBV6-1	CASNRWDRGTDTQYF
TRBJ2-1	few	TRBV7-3	CASSVSSGRYNEQFF
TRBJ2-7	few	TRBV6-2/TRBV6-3	CASTLAGTHEQYF
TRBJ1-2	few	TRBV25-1	CASSDGGAGFYGYTF
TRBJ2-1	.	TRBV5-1	CASSTSTGGYLNEQFF
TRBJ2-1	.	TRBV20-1	CSARGPQRGVDEQFF
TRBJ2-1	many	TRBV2	CASSGQARSYNEQFF
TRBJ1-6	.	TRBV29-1	CSARVSNSPLHF